Sequencing of this TCR beta chain was carried out in a study of Graves' ophthalmopathy and Graves' hyperthyroidism. RNA transcripts were the source from which TCR beta CDR3 regions were amplified. Following a first-round RT-PCR that used HTBI primers, a second-round multiplex PCR was carried out. TCRdb processed the multiplex PCR reads anew with MiXCR; each CDR3 protein has one entry. The repertoire has around 1,200,000 distinct CDR3 sequences, 35% to 45% of them found once; the top ten carry 11%. Whole-study findings and limits: Blood shared most expanded thyroid clonotypes above 0.001 frequency. The study's model predicted ophthalmopathy progression at approximately 71% sensitivity and almost 75% specificity.

This clonotype was seen a few times. As yet, its antigen is unknown. The source of this sequence is an adult man with Graves' hyperthyroidism. What was sequenced was peripheral blood or thyroid tissue (not recorded which).

Here the CDR3 reads CASSFGPQGSTDTQYF. Here the CDR3 DNA reads TGTGCCAGCAGCTTCGGCCCCCAGGGTAGCACAGATACGCAGTATTTT. The genes are TRBV7-9 and TRBJ2-3, with D possibly TRBD1 on 5 matching bases. This CDR3 comprises 16 residues. CDR1 and CDR2 (germline): SEHNR, FQNEAQ (reference sequence). V was pared by 3 bases and J by 0 bases, with 13 bases between.